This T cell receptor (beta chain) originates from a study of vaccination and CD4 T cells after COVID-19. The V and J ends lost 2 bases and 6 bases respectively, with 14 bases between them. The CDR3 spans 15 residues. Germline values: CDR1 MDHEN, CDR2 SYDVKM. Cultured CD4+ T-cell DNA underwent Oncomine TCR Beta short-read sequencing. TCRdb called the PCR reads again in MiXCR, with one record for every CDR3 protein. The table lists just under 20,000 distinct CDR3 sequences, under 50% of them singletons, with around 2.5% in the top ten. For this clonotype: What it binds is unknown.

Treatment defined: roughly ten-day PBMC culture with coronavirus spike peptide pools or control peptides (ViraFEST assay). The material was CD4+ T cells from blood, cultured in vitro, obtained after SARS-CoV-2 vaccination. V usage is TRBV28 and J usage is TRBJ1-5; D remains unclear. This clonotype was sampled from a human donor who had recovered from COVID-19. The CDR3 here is CASSLMVRGSQPQHF. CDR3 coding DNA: TGTGCCAGCAGTTTAATGGTTCGGGGAAGTCAGCCCCAGCATTTT.